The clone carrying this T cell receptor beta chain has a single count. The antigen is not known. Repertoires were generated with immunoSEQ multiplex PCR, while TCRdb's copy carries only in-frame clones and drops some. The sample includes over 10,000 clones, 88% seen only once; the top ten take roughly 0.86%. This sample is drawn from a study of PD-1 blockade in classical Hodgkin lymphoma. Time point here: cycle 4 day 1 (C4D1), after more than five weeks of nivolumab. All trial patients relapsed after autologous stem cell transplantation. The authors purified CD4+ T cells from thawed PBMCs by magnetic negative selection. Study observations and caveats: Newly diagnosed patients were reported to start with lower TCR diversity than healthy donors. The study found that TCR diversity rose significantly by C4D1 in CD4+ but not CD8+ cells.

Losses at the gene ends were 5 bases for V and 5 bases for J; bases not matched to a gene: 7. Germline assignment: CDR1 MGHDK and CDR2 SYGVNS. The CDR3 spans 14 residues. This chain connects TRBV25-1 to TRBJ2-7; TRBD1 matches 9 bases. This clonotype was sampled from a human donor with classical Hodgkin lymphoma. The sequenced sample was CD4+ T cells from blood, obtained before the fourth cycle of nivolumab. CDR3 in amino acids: CASSTGGWLHEQYF. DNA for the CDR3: TGTGCCAGCAGTACAGGGGGCTGGCTCCACGAGCAGTACTTC.